This is a list of T cell receptor beta chains from one sample in a study of Graves' ophthalmopathy and Graves' hyperthyroidism. TCRdb passed the multiplex PCR reads through MiXCR, listing each CDR3 protein once. This sample has a few hundred thousand distinct CDR3 sequences; roughly 21% occur once, and the top ten carry roughly 40%. The sample taken for sequencing was peripheral blood. These TCRs come from a woman aged 45-59 years with Graves' ophthalmopathy. Both conserved end residues are part of each CDR3. D genes are given only for firm matches. The size entry is marked missing in some rows and otherwise reads once, few, many or a size class.

D | J | size | V | CDR3 | DNA
NA | TRBJ1-2 | many | TRBV27 | CASSGGLVGYTF | TGTGCCAGCAGTGGGGGGCTTGTAGGCTACACCTTC
NA | TRBJ2-7 | many | TRBV10-3 | CAISEGTDYEQYF | TGTGCCATCAGTGAAGGGACGGATTACGAGCAGTACTTC
NA | TRBJ2-7 | many | TRBV27 | CASSFGHSYEQYF | TGTGCCAGCAGTTTCGGCCACTCCTACGAGCAGTACTTC
NA | TRBJ1-2 | NA | TRBV5-1 | CASSLAPRPGIYGYTF | TGCGCCAGCAGCTTGGCCCCCCGCCCGGGGATCTATGGCTACACCTTC
NA | TRBJ2-6 | NA | TRBV5-1 | CASTLTGPGANVLTF | TGCGCCAGCACACTTACAGGGCCCGGGGCCAACGTCCTGACTTTC
NA | TRBJ1-2 | many | TRBV7-8 | CASSLALSDTGYTF | TGTGCCAGCAGCTTAGCTCTTAGCGATACTGGCTACACCTTC
NA | TRBJ2-7 | NA | TRBV19 | CASSRYEGTKTYEQYF | TGTGCCAGTAGTCGGTATGAAGGGACAAAGACCTACGAGCAGTACTTC
TRBD1 | TRBJ2-2 | many | TRBV12-3/TRBV12-4 | CASRGQGAGELFF | TGTGCCAGCAGAGGACAGGGGGCCGGGGAGCTGTTTTTT
TRBD1 | TRBJ2-1 | NA | TRBV30 | CAWTLGGVETQFF | TGTGCCTGGACCCTAGGGGGCGTGGAGACCCAGTTCTTC
NA | TRBJ1-5 | many | TRBV30 | CALTGRLGAQHF | TGTGCCTTAACAGGACGCCTAGGGGCCCAGCATTTT
NA | TRBJ2-1 | NA | TRBV20-1 | CSARRNDNEQFF | TGCAGTGCAAGACGTAACGACAATGAGCAGTTCTTC
NA | TRBJ2-7 | NA | TRBV2 | CASSGMKEKPYEQYF | TGTGCCAGCAGTGGGATGAAGGAAAAGCCCTACGAGCAGTACTTC
NA | TRBJ2-5 | many | TRBV4-1 | CASSQVRAETQYF | TGCGCCAGCAGCCAAGTCAGGGCCGAGACCCAGTACTTC
TRBD1 | TRBJ1-1 | many | TRBV6-5 | CASSYDYRGLPGEAFF | TGTGCCAGCAGTTACGATTACAGGGGTTTACCCGGGGAAGCTTTCTTT
TRBD1 | TRBJ2-7 | NA | TRBV4-1 | CASSQRPGTANYEQYF | TGCGCCAGCAGCCAAAGGCCCGGGACAGCTAACTACGAGCAGTACTTC
NA | TRBJ2-5 | many | TRBV5-1 | CASSFQGRQETQYF | TGCGCCAGCAGCTTTCAGGGGCGGCAAGAGACCCAGTACTTC
NA | TRBJ1-2 | once | TRBV20-1 | CSARDQGTEHYGYTF | TGCAGTGCTAGAGATCAAGGGACGGAACACTATGGCTACACCTTC
NA | TRBJ2-5 | NA | TRBV20-1 | CSRRRLGEETQYF | TGCAGTAGGAGAAGACTGGGGGAAGAGACCCAGTACTTC
NA | TRBJ2-7 | many | TRBV6-5 | CASSGKFEQYF | TGTGCCAGCAGCGGAAAATTCGAGCAGTACTTC
NA | TRBJ2-6 | many | TRBV6-2/TRBV6-3 | CASQRSGGSGANVLTF | TGTGCCAGCCAAAGGAGCGGCGGGTCTGGGGCCAACGTCCTGACTTTC
NA | TRBJ1-5 | many | TRBV19 | CASSISHQPQHF | TGTGCCAGTAGTATTTCACATCAGCCCCAGCATTTT
NA | TRBJ1-2 | many | TRBV24-1 | CATSDSAYGGYTF | TGTGCCACCAGTGATTCTGCATATGGCGGCTACACCTTC
NA | TRBJ2-2 | NA | TRBV24-1 | CATSRGDFANTGELFF | TGTGCCACCAGTAGGGGGGACTTCGCGAACACCGGGGAGCTGTTTTTT
TRBD2 | TRBJ2-5 | many | TRBV2 | CASSEPGLAENVQETQYF | TGTGCCAGCAGTGAGCCGGGACTAGCGGAAAACGTTCAAGAGACCCAGTACTTC